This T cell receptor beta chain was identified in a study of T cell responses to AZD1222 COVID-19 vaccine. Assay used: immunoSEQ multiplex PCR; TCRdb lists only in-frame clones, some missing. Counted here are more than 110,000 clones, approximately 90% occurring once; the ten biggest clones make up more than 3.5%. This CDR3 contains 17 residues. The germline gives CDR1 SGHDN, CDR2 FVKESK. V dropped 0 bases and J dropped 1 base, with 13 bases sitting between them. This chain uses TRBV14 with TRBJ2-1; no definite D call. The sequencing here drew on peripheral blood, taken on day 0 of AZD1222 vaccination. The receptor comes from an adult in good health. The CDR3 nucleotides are TGTGCCAGCAGCCAAGAAGTAGCTGAAAAATCCTACAATGAGCAGTTCTTC. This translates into CASSQEVAEKSYNEQFF.